This TCR beta chain was sequenced in a study of identical twins. TCRdb re-analysed the 5' RACE reads in MiXCR, keeping a single row per CDR3 protein. The sample has 300,000 to 400,000 distinct CDR3 sequences, approximately 9.1% seen once. This CDR3 has 15 amino acids. The V end was cut by 4 bases, the J end by 5 bases, with 12 bases between. Germline CDR1 and CDR2: MNHEY and SMNVEV (reference sequence). This clonotype has only a few counts. Sequencing used naive T cells sorted from blood. The origin of this receptor is a woman in her 50s in good health. The chain carries TRBV27 and TRBJ2-6, with D possibly being TRBD1 or TRBD2 (5 bases each). This CDR3 reads CASSSLGGRANVLTF. CDR3 DNA: TGTGCCAGCAGTTCGCTTGGGGGTAGGGCCAACGTCCTGACTTTC.